These 31 T cell receptor beta chains originate from one sample sequenced in a study of blood T cell repertoires in COVID-19. Sequenced by immunoSEQ multiplex PCR; TCRdb stores in-frame clones only, minus some. Of some 250,000 clones listed, about 88% are singletons. The sequencing sample was made of peripheral blood. The receptors derive from a man aged 25 to 40 with active or convalescent COVID-19.

This CDR3 reads CASSLVKMAGTQETQYF. DNA of the CDR3: TGTGCCAGCAGCTTGGTGAAGATGGCGGGGACCCAAGAGACCCAGTACTTC. This sequence joins TRBV5-4 and TRBJ2-5, with TRBD2 as a possible D gene (6 bases). CDR3 length: 17 amino acids. Germline V CDR1 and CDR2: SGHNT, YYREEE (reference sequence). The ends were cut back, 0 bases at V and 1 base at J, with 16 bases in the middle.

The chain recombines TRBV18 with TRBJ2-7; 9 nucleotides align to TRBD1. The CDR3 length is 14 residues. CDR1 and CDR2 from the germline V gene are KGHSH and LQKENI. The V and J ends lost 3 bases and 6 bases, in that order; junction bases with no gene match: 6. The DNA for the CDR3 is TGTGCCAGCTCACCCCGGGACAGGGTATCCGAGCAGTACTTC. Its protein product is CASSPRDRVSEQYF.

The chain employs TRBV7-9 and TRBJ1-1; weak D call: TRBD1 (6 bases). CDR3 length equals 15 residues. V lost 1 base to trimming and J lost 4 bases, with 13 bases between them. CDR1 is SEHNR, CDR2 FQNEAQ, per germline (reference sequence). The DNA of the CDR3 is TGTGCCAGCAGCTTAGGCGGGGGCTTGAGCACTGAAGCTTTCTTT. Protein product: CASSLGGGLSTEAFF.

On this clone: This sample also contains other DNA sequences that code for the same CDR3. This chain connects TRBV15 to TRBJ1-6, with 8 bases lining up with TRBD1. The CDR3 is 15 residues long. J was trimmed by 7 bases and V by 1 base; bases with no gene match: 3. Germline V gives CDR1 LNHNV, CDR2 YYDKDF (reference sequence). The CDR3 DNA sequence: TGTGCCACCAGCAGAGTACAGGGGGGAAATTCACCCCTCCACTTT. It specifies CATSRVQGGNSPLHF.

This rearrangement joins TRBV14 to TRBJ1-2, with TRBD1 as a possible D gene (6 bases). V gave up 2 bases and J gave up 7 bases, with 17 bases separating them. The germline CDR1 and CDR2 sequences are SGHDN and FVKESK. The CDR3 spans 15 residues. The CDR3, as DNA: TGTGCCAGCAGCCAATATGGGCGGGAGACAGGTGGCTACACCTTC. Its translation: CASSQYGRETGGYTF. The whole variable domain, filled in from reference TRBV14 and TRBJ1-2, reads EAGVTQFPSHSVIEKGQTVTLRCDPISGHDNLYWYRRVMGKEIKFLLHFVKESKQDESGMPNNRFLAERTGGTYSTLKVQPAELEDSGVYFCASSQYGRETGGYTFGSGTRLTVV.

The chain employs TRBV27 and TRBJ1-3, with D unresolved. This CDR3 is built from 13 residues. V was clipped by 2 bases and J by 2 bases, with 4 bases between them. Looked up from germline, CDR1 is MNHEY and CDR2 is SMNVEV (reference sequence). Here the CDR3 reads CASSLATGNTIYF. The CDR3 nucleotides read TGTGCCAGCAGTTTAGCGACTGGAAACACCATATATTTT.

The chain couples TRBV7-6 to TRBJ2-7; tentatively, D is TRBD1 (6 bases). Germline-derived CDR1 and CDR2 are SGHVS and FNYEAQ. This CDR3 comprises 14 residues. With 0 bases removed from V and 0 bases from J, the gap between germline ends came to 6 bases. The CDR3 DNA sequence: TGTGCCAGCAGCTTAGCGGACAGCTCCTACGAGCAGTACTTC. This sequence encodes CASSLADSSYEQYF.

The genes are TRBV5-8 and TRBJ2-7; possibly TRBD2 for D (5 bases). V was pared by 2 bases and J by 4 bases, with 7 bases between. The CDR3 is made up of 12 amino acids. Germline CDR1 and CDR2: SGHTS and YDEGEE. The CDR3 sequence: CASSFGSYEQYF. For the CDR3, the DNA is TGTGCCAGCAGCTTTGGGAGTTACGAGCAGTACTTC.

V is TRBV2 and J is TRBJ2-7; D might be TRBD1 (5 bases). The CDR3 loop spans 12 amino acids. V was cut by 8 bases and J by 3 bases, with 11 bases left in between. The V gene's germline CDR1 is SNHLY and CDR2 FYNNEI. CDR3 sequence reads: CASHTGIYEQYF. The CDR3 DNA is TGTGCCAGCCACACAGGAATCTACGAGCAGTACTTC.

This clone was found once. The rearrangement joins TRBV27 to TRBJ2-1; no firm D call. Trimming removed 5 bases at V and 2 bases at J, with 10 bases between. The CDR3 extends over 14 amino acids. CDR1 is MNHEY, CDR2 SMNVEV, per germline (reference sequence). The CDR3 is CASSALSTYNEQFF. In DNA form, the CDR3 reads TGTGCCAGCAGTGCCTTGTCTACCTACAATGAGCAGTTCTTC.

V gene TRBV9 combines with J gene TRBJ1-1; possibly TRBD1 for D (5 bases). This CDR3 is built from 15 residues. Trimming removed 0 bases from V and 4 bases from J, with 13 bases in between. Germline lookup yields CDR1 SGDLS and CDR2 YYNGEE. In DNA, the CDR3 is TGTGCCAGCAGCGTAGGTTCAGGGTGGCGCACTGAAGCTTTCTTT. Encoded protein: CASSVGSGWRTEAFF. Full variable domain (rest looked up from reference TRBV9 and TRBJ1-1): DSGVTQTPKHLITATGQRVTLRCSPRSGDLSVYWYQQSLDQGLQFLIQYYNGEERAKGNILERFSAQQFPDLHSELNLSSLELGDSALYFCASSVGSGWRTEAFFGQGTRLTVV.

CDR3 region: CASRANARAFPGANVLTF. As DNA, the CDR3 is TGTGCCAGTAGGGCAAACGCCCGTGCCTTCCCCGGGGCCAACGTCCTGACTTTC. The chain uses TRBV19 and TRBJ2-6; D gene ambiguous. CDR3 length equals 18 residues. The V end lost 6 bases, the J end lost 4 bases, and 22 bases lay between the germline ends. Germline CDR1 and CDR2: LNHDA and SQIVND (reference sequence).

The chain uses TRBV11-2 and TRBJ1-3, with 8 bases fitting TRBD1. Trimming at V came to 4 bases and at J to 2 bases, leaving 7 bases not matched to a gene. CDR1 and CDR2 (germline): SGHAT, FQNNGV. The CDR3 extends over 16 amino acids. CDR3 sequence: CASSSRTGPTGNTIYF. The CDR3 DNA reads TGTGCCAGCAGCTCTCGGACAGGGCCCACTGGAAACACCATATATTTT. Using reference TRBV11-2 and TRBJ1-3 for the parts outside the CDR3, the full variable domain is EAGVAQSPRYKIIEKRQSVAFWCNPISGHATLYWYQQILGQGPKLLIQFQNNGVVDDSQLPKDRFSAERLKGVDSTLKIQPAKLEDSAVYLCASSSRTGPTGNTIYFGEGSWLTVV.

CDR3: CASSGSGVDSPLHF. CDR3 nucleotide sequence: TGTGCCAGCAGTGGTTCGGGGGTGGATTCACCCCTCCACTTT. This rearrangement joins TRBV27 to TRBJ1-6, with D possibly TRBD1 on 5 matching bases. Trimming took off 5 bases at V and 8 bases at J, with 13 bases between the two ends. Germline V gene sequence: CDR1 MNHEY, CDR2 SMNVEV (reference sequence). The length of the CDR3 is 14 residues.

This rearrangement joins TRBV3-1 (or the pseudogene TRBV3-2) to TRBJ1-2, with a weak D call TRBD1 (6 bases). Trimming took off 4 bases at V and 8 bases at J, with 17 bases between the two ends. CDR3 length: 14 residues. Germline CDR1 and CDR2: LGHDT and YNNKEL (reference sequence). CDR3 bases: TGTGCCAGCAGCCTGAGTGGGGGGGGCGCAGGCTACACCTTC. It encodes CASSLSGGGAGYTF.

V is TRBV13 and J is TRBJ2-7, with a weak D call TRBD2 (5 bases). V gave up 8 bases and J gave up 6 bases, with 8 bases separating them. In germline, CDR1 is PRHDT, CDR2 FYEKMQ (reference sequence). CDR3 size: 10 residues. The CDR3 sequence is CASEGSEQYF. The CDR3 coding sequence is TGTGCCAGCGAGGGAAGCGAGCAGTACTTC.

The V gene is TRBV10-3, the J gene TRBJ2-7; tentative D call: TRBD2 (7 bases). The CDR3 sequence is 13 residues long. The germline V gene has CDR1 ENHRY and CDR2 SYGVKD. V was clipped by 11 bases and J by 4 bases, with 18 bases between them. The DNA of the CDR3 is TGTGCCGGATCTCGAGGGGGGGGGTACGAGCAGTACTTC. Protein: CAGSRGGGYEQYF.

This chain connects TRBV20-1 to TRBJ2-5, with D hard to call. The V gene lost 4 bases and the J gene lost 5 bases, with 8 bases spanning the gap. Per the germline V gene, CDR1 is DFQATT and CDR2 is SNEGSKA (reference sequence). The CDR3 spans 11 residues. Here the CDR3 reads CSATLRETQYF. CDR3 nucleotide sequence: TGCAGTGCTACCTTGAGGGAGACCCAGTACTTC.

The CDR3 is CASSPEGGSNSPLHF. The CDR3 coding sequence is TGTGCCAGCAGCCCGGAAGGGGGTAGTAATTCACCCCTCCACTTT. This chain joins TRBV5-5 and TRBJ1-6; a weak D match, TRBD1 (6 bases). This CDR3 contains 15 residues. The germline CDR1 and CDR2 sequences are SGHKS and YYEKEE (reference sequence). Trimming took 4 bases from V and 6 from J, leaving 14 bases between them.

The V gene is TRBV12-2, the J gene TRBJ1-1; the D call TRBD1 from the table was never checked on the DNA. TRBV12-2 is reported as a pseudogene. This CDR3 has 18 residues. The CDR3 DNA reads as TGTGCAAGTCGCCTTAACCGCAGGGGGGACAATCAGAACACTGAAGCTTTCTTT. It yields the protein CASRLNRRGDNQNTEAFF.

The chain is built from TRBV12-3 or TRBV12-4 and TRBJ2-7; 9 nucleotides line up with TRBD1. V gave up 11 bases and J gave up 5 bases; unmatched junction bases: 4. The CDR3 consists of 11 residues. CDR3 coding DNA: TGTGCCGATGGGGACAGGGACGAGCAGTACTTC. Protein product: CADGDRDEQYF.

The sample holds a few counts of this clone. The chain combines TRBV11-1 with TRBJ2-5, with D uncertain. Trimming removed 5 bases at V and 5 bases at J, with 9 bases between. CDR1 is SGHAT and CDR2 is FQDESV in the germline V gene (reference sequence). There are 12 residues in the CDR3. CDR3 loop: CASSLRLETQYF. The CDR3 DNA reads as TGTGCCAGCAGCCTGAGGCTTGAGACCCAGTACTTC.

The CDR3 DNA follows: TGTGCCAGCAGCCTTCAGTCAACTAATGAAAAACTGTTTTTT. Translation: CASSLQSTNEKLFF. The V and J genes are TRBV7-7 and TRBJ1-4, with D hard to call. V lost 5 bases and J 0 bases, leaving 7 bases between the germline ends. CDR1 is SSHAT and CDR2 is FNYEAQ in the germline V gene (reference sequence). The CDR3 extends over 14 amino acids. Variable domain in full (rest from reference TRBV7-7 and TRBJ1-4): GAGVSQSPRYKVTKRGQDVTLRCDPISSHATLYWYQQALGQGPEFLTYFNYEAQPDKSGLPSDRFSAERPEGSISTLTIQRTEQRDSAMYRCASSLQSTNEKLFFGSGTQLSVL.

This rearrangement joins TRBV10-3 to TRBJ2-7; the match to TRBD1 covers 9 bases. Germline V lookup: CDR1 ENHRY, CDR2 SYGVKD. The CDR3 length is 16 residues. The J segment lost 6 bases and the V segment lost 4 bases, leaving 13 bases of the junction unmatched. Here the CDR3 DNA reads TGTGCCATCAGTGGAGGGGGGGGACAGGGTCAGTCCGAGCAGTACTTC. Amino acids: CAISGGGGQGQSEQYF.

The chain carries TRBV6-6 and TRBJ1-5; 7 bases align to TRBD1. Trimming removed 6 bases from V and 7 bases from J; junction bases left unmatched: 9. CDR1 MNHNY and CDR2 SVGAGI come from the germline V gene (reference sequence). The CDR3 totals 14 residues. The CDR3 loop reads CASRNDRAGQPQHF. CDR3 bases: TGTGCCAGCAGAAACGACAGGGCAGGACAGCCCCAGCATTTT.

The chain uses TRBV30 and TRBJ1-1, with TRBD1 matching over 12 bases. The CDR3 consists of 14 residues. V was pared by 4 bases and J by 7 bases, with 7 bases of the junction left unmatched. Germline assignment: CDR1 GTSNPN and CDR2 SVGIG (reference sequence). This chain's CDR3 is CAWTAGTGGIEAFF. CDR3 DNA sequence: TGTGCCTGGACGGCCGGGACAGGGGGCATTGAAGCTTTCTTT.

The chain couples TRBV6-4 to TRBJ2-2; 7 bases agree with TRBD1. CDR3 length: 14 residues. Trimming took 7 bases from V and 7 from J; bases not matched to a gene: 9. Germline V gene data show CDR1 as MRHNA and CDR2 as SNTAGT. CDR3 coding DNA: TGTGCCAGCACCCTAGACAGGGATAGCGGGGAGCTGTTTTTT. Protein product: CASTLDRDSGELFF.

The DNA of the CDR3 is TGTGCCAGCAGCCCAGGGTGGGGGGTGAACACTGAAGCTTTCTTT. Residues: CASSPGWGVNTEAFF. The chain carries TRBV5-5 and TRBJ1-1, with a possible D match to TRBD1 (5 bases). The V and J ends lost 4 bases and 0 bases respectively, with 13 bases between them. Germline V gene data show CDR1 as SGHKS and CDR2 as YYEKEE (reference sequence). The CDR3 spans 15 residues. Together with reference TRBV5-5 and TRBJ1-1, the CDR3 gives the full variable domain: DAGVTQSPTHLIKTRGQQVTLRCSPISGHKSVSWYQQVLGQGPQFIFQYYEKEERGRGNFPDRFSARQFPNYSSELNVNALLLGDSALYLCASSPGWGVNTEAFFGQGTRLTVV.

The chain couples TRBV13 to TRBJ2-2; 8 bases fit TRBD2. Germline V gene data show CDR1 as PRHDT and CDR2 as FYEKMQ (reference sequence). Unmatched junction bases numbered 9, after V lost 8 bases and J lost 4 bases. This CDR3 spans 15 amino acids. The chain's CDR3 is CASGSGGPSTGELFF. The DNA of the CDR3 is TGTGCCAGCGGATCGGGGGGGCCGTCCACCGGGGAGCTGTTTTTT.

The rearrangement links TRBV9 to TRBJ2-7; unclear D gene. Trimming cost V 4 bases and J 1 base, with 9 bases left between them. CDR3 size: 13 residues. Germline lookup yields CDR1 SGDLS and CDR2 YYNGEE. The CDR3 coding sequence is TGTGCCAGCAGCTCAACAGATTCCTACGAGCAGTACTTC. This translates into CASSSTDSYEQYF.

This clone came up a few times. V and J are TRBV7-8 and TRBJ2-7; 10 bases match TRBD1. V lost 1 base to trimming and J lost 5 bases; unmatched junction nucleotides: 14. Germline CDR1 and CDR2: SGHVS and FQNEAQ. The CDR3 runs 18 residues. The CDR3 DNA sequence: TGTGCCAGCAGCTTAGGGCTGTGGGGACAGGGGCACTTCAACGAGCAGTACTTC. Its protein product is CASSLGLWGQGHFNEQYF.